This T cell receptor (beta chain) was recorded in a study of blood T cell repertoires in COVID-19 (dated by TCRdb to the early 2020s). In the study overall: Samples covering the acute and convalescent phases of COVID-19 were provided by collaborators in the United States, Italy and Spain. The material from the prospective study consisted of cDNA or gDNA derived from T cells, B-cell-depleted T cells, or PBMCs. The dataset comprised deeply sampled blood TCRbeta repertoires from subjects exposed to, actively infected with, or recovered from COVID-19. The repertoires were made available in a free public database intended to serve as a resource for research on the immune response to SARS-CoV-2. The samples were drawn from the first 160 participants of the ongoing ImmuneRACE study and from 1,254 subjects provided by 6 global collaborators. Nearly every sample came with metadata listing a de-identified subject ID, COVID-19 status, age in years and sex. Where available, HLA class I and class II types were taken from metadata supplied by the sample provider and were not determined by assay-based typing. What the authors observed across the whole study: The amount of clinical and demographic metadata varied by source and participant and was provided uncurated.

Whole blood was collected in K2EDTA tubes by collaborating institutions according to the institutions' own protocols. For TCRbeta analysis, collaborators shipped samples in one of three forms: frozen whole blood, isolated PBMCs, or DNA extracted from either of those sample types. This clone has only a few counts. What antigen it recognizes has not been identified. The sample holds no much larger clone one base away, and base qualities are not on file. TCRbeta CDR3 regions were amplified from genomic DNA by means of the immunoSEQ Assay, a bias-controlled multiplex PCR. As for how the authors treated the data: Within the assay, amplification of reference gene primers was used to estimate how many nucleated cells each sample contained. Sequence reads were collapsed and filtered to measure the absolute abundance of every unique TCRbeta CDR3 rearrangement. For each sample, productive Simpson clonality was calculated as the square root of Simpson's diversity index over productive rearrangements. TCRdb mirrors the immuneACCESS table, restricted to in-frame sequences. Some clones are absent from its copies; in checked studies, under half trace to an unresolved V gene, and the reason for the others is unknown. That table gives V, J and clone size, and the DNA gave D and trimming. The sample data list 100,000 to 150,000 clones, and around 87% of these were observed just once. Approximately 8% of the sample is in the top ten clones.

The CDR3 contains 16 residues, cysteine and phenylalanine counted. Only the CDR3 portion is preserved as DNA: 48 bases, with reading frame beginning at the first base. V loses 3 bases, J loses 0 bases, and the germline ends lie 13 bases apart. In the germline V gene, CDR1 corresponds to SGHDT and CDR2 to YYEEEE. The specimen was peripheral blood. This TCR came from a man aged 50 to 60 with acute or convalescent COVID-19. The sequence is built from TRBV5-6 and TRBJ2-1; a weak D assignment points to TRBD2 (5 bases agree). The DNA is as follows: TGTGCCAGCAGCTCCCAATTAGCGAGCTCCTACAATGAGCAGTTCTTC. The translation is CASSSQLASSYNEQFF.